Presented here are 4 T cell receptor beta chains from one specimen sequenced in a study of cytomegalovirus exposure and HLA in healthy donors. A multiplex PCR was run with 60 Vbeta primers and 13 Jbeta primers. The protocol was immunoSEQ multiplex PCR, while the TCRdb copy is restricted to in-frame clones and leaves out a portion. This table has about 130,000 clones, 65% to 90% appearing once. Input material: PBMCs. The source of these receptors is a woman aged 18-35 years in good health and CMV-seropositive.

This clone was observed once. V and J are TRBV6-6 and TRBJ1-1, with unresolved D. The germline V and J ends were trimmed by 4 bases and 1 base, with 13 bases remaining between them. This CDR3 is built from 15 residues. CDR1 and CDR2 (germline): MNHNY, SVGAGI (reference sequence). This CDR3 is CASSSLGARNTEAFF. The CDR3 DNA sequence: TGTGCCAGCAGTTCCCTAGGAGCGAGGAACACTGAAGCTTTCTTT.

V is TRBV18 and J is TRBJ1-4, with D hard to call. Germline CDR1 KGHSH, CDR2 LQKENI. V was cut by 6 bases and J by 4 bases, with 12 bases left in between. This CDR3 region has 14 residues. Here the CDR3 DNA reads TGTGCCAGCTCCCCGAACCTAAGTAATGAAAAACTGTTTTTT. Amino acid sequence: CASSPNLSNEKLFF.

Concerning this clone: The DNA is omitted, as the CDR3 cannot be located on it reliably, and the CDR3 follows TCRdb's listing. The V gene is TRBV12-2, the J gene TRBJ2-2; the table's TRBD2 call for D was not verified on the DNA. TRBV12-2 counts as a pseudogene. The CDR3 comprises 18 residues, both ends counted. The CDR3 region is CASRLGGLWGGGTGELFF.

The chain carries TRBV7-9 and TRBJ1-6; no definite D call. CDR3 size: 15 residues. V was clipped by 8 bases and J by 0 bases, with 11 bases between them. The germline CDR1 and CDR2 sequences are SEHNR and FQNEAQ (reference sequence). CDR3 in DNA: TGTGCCAGCCAAGACCGGAGCTCCTATAATTCACCCCTCCACTTT. As protein: CASQDRSSYNSPLHF.